The 26 T cell receptor beta chains in this list originate from one sample, sequenced in a study of early T cells in non-severe SARS-CoV-2 infection. TCRdb re-called the 5' RACE reads with MiXCR, one entry per CDR3 protein. The table includes around 67,000 distinct CDR3 sequences, about 10% detected once. Here the sequenced sample was whole blood, taken at baseline. Receptor source: an adult who was a healthcare worker with PCR-confirmed SARS-CoV-2 infection or an uninfected control (not recorded which).

This chain joins TRBV7-9 and TRBJ1-2; D not certain. V was trimmed by 5 bases and J by 2 bases, leaving 9 bases between them. The CDR3 spans 13 residues. Looked up from germline, CDR1 is SEHNR and CDR2 is FQNEAQ (reference sequence). The CDR3 spells CASSRTRNYGYTF. CDR3 DNA: TGTGCCAGCAGCCGAACACGGAACTATGGCTACACCTTC.

This clonotype was counted many times. The V gene is TRBV25-1, the J gene TRBJ2-1, with 13 nucleotides matching TRBD2. The CDR3 has 16 residues. With 4 bases clipped from V and 9 bases from J, the junction kept 9 bases outside the gene matches. Germline-derived CDR1 and CDR2 are MGHDK and SYGVNS. For the CDR3, the DNA is TGTGCCAGCAGTGGATGGACTAGCGGGAGTAGTGGTGAGCAGTTCTTC. Its protein product is CASSGWTSGSSGEQFF.

This clonotype showed up just once. A much bigger clone sits one base away, suggesting this may be a read error. This chain joins TRBV27 and TRBJ1-6; D unclear. This CDR3 spans 13 amino acids. Germline values: CDR1 MNHEY, CDR2 SMNVEV (reference sequence). As DNA, the CDR3 is TGTGCCAGCAGTTTTGGGGTCCGGTCACCCATCCACTTT. It is translated as CASSFGVRSPIHF.

The chain uses TRBV7-6 and TRBJ2-1, with TRBD2 identical over 7 bases. V was clipped by 1 base and J by 6 bases; unmatched bases: 3. CDR1 and CDR2 from the germline V gene are SGHVS and FNYEAQ. CDR3 size: 14 residues. CDR3 sequence: CASSLVAGANEQFF. The DNA of the CDR3 is TGTGCCAGCAGCTTAGTAGCGGGTGCCAATGAGCAGTTCTTC.

This clonotype has ten or more counts. V is TRBV6-1 and J is TRBJ2-3; the D is unclear. The V end lost 0 bases, the J end lost 1 base, and 5 bases lay between the germline ends. CDR1 is MNHNS and CDR2 is SASEGT in the germline V gene. There are 14 residues in the CDR3. The CDR3 bases are TGTGCCAGCAGTGAAGCTAGGGGCACAGATACGCAGTATTTT. Translated, it gives CASSEARGTDTQYF.

The chain joins TRBV20-1 to TRBJ2-3; possible D gene TRBD2, 5 bases. The CDR3 length is 16 residues. Germline V gene lookup returns CDR1 DFQATT and CDR2 SNEGSKA (reference sequence). V gave up 0 bases and J gave up 7 bases, with 20 bases separating them. As DNA, the CDR3 is TGCAGTGCTAGAGATCTCATCCGGGGAACCGCGAATACGCAGTATTTT. Translating gives CSARDLIRGTANTQYF.

This clonotype was observed many times. CDR3 sequence: CASSSSPGLNTEAFF. CDR3 in DNA: TGTGCCAGCAGTTCTTCCCCAGGGCTAAACACTGAAGCTTTCTTT. The V and J genes are TRBV27 and TRBJ1-1, with D tentatively TRBD1 (5 bases). The CDR3 has 15 residues. Germline CDR1 MNHEY, CDR2 SMNVEV (reference sequence). Trimming shortened V by 4 bases and J by 2 bases, and 14 bases separated the two germline ends.

This clonotype has at least ten counts. The chain employs TRBV19 and TRBJ1-6; a weak D match, TRBD1 (6 bases). Germline CDR1 is LNHDA and CDR2 is SQIVND (reference sequence). This CDR3 comprises 14 residues. Trimming removed 6 bases from V and 5 bases from J, with 11 bases in between. The CDR3: CASRVGHNNSPLHF. As DNA, the CDR3 is TGTGCCAGTAGAGTGGGACACAATAATTCACCCCTCCACTTT.

This clonotype was seen only a few times. The chain recombines TRBV6-1 with TRBJ1-2; no firm D call. There are 13 residues in the CDR3. The germline V gene has CDR1 MNHNS and CDR2 SASEGT. Trimming pared 3 bases from V and 5 bases from J, leaving 10 bases between. CDR3 amino acids: CASSDQASYGYTF. CDR3 DNA sequence: TGTGCCAGCAGTGACCAGGCGTCTTATGGCTACACCTTC.

This chain uses TRBV4-3 with TRBJ2-3; TRBD1 aligns across 7 bases. The V segment lost 1 base and the J segment 4 bases; nucleotides outside the gene matches: 5. The CDR3 is 15 residues long. Germline V gives CDR1 LGHNA, CDR2 YSLEER. Here the CDR3 reads CASSQGDRVADTQYF. CDR3 nucleotide sequence: TGCGCCAGCAGCCAAGGAGACAGGGTAGCAGATACGCAGTATTTT.

At least ten counts were recorded for this clonotype. This chain links TRBV7-2 with TRBJ2-5; D possibly corresponds to TRBD1 (6 bases). The germline V gene has CDR1 SGHTA and CDR2 FQGNSA. The length of the CDR3 is 14 residues. V lost 6 bases to trimming and J lost 3 bases, with 14 bases between them. CDR3 region: CASSLTGEKETQYF. CDR3 nucleotide sequence: TGTGCCAGCAGTTTGACAGGTGAAAAAGAGACCCAGTACTTC.

This clonotype has only a few counts. This CDR3 is CASSYAASRYYEQYF. For the CDR3, the DNA is TGTGCCAGCAGTTACGCGGCCTCCCGCTACTACGAGCAGTACTTC. This chain uses TRBV6-5 with TRBJ2-7; D uncertain. In germline, CDR1 is MNHEY, CDR2 SVGAGI. The length of the CDR3 is 15 residues. Deletions cut 2 bases from V and 3 bases from J, with 14 bases between.

This clonotype was recorded many times. The chain has TRBV7-9 and TRBJ2-7; unclear D gene. Between the trimmed V and J ends, which lost 3 bases and 4 bases, there was a span of 7 bases. The CDR3 consists of 12 residues. The V gene's germline CDR1 is SEHNR and CDR2 FQNEAQ (reference sequence). Here the CDR3 DNA reads TGTGCCAGCAGCTTTACATATTACGAGCAGTACTTC. Translation gives CASSFTYYEQYF.

As to this clonotype: Compared with germline, one end of the junction differs, possibly owing to a read error. The J gene is TRBJ2-1, the V gene TRBV7-7; no definite D call. Germline CDR1 SSHAT, CDR2 FNYEAQ (reference sequence). The CDR3 runs 13 residues. CDR3 bases: TGTGCTAGCAGCTTAGGAACACAGACAGAGCAGTTCTTC. Protein: CASSLGTQTEQFF.

The V gene is TRBV3-1, the J gene TRBJ1-1, with D possibly being TRBD1 (5 bases). The CDR3 has 15 residues. V lost 4 bases, J lost 1 base, and 13 bases lay in between. Germline CDR1 LGHDT, CDR2 YNNKEL (reference sequence). The CDR3 spells CASSRFDRPNTEAFF. The CDR3 nucleotides read TGTGCCAGCAGCCGATTCGACAGACCGAACACTGAAGCTTTCTTT.

This clonotype came up a few times. CDR3 sequence reads: CARQGSFGTDTQYF. As DNA, the CDR3 is TGTGCCAGGCAGGGCTCCTTCGGCACAGATACGCAGTATTTT. This chain uses TRBV6-6 with TRBJ2-3, with D perhaps matching TRBD1 (5 bases). V lost 9 bases and J 1 base, leaving 14 bases between the germline ends. The CDR3 is 14 residues long. Germline-derived CDR1 and CDR2 are MNHNY and SVGAGI (reference sequence).

This clonotype was detected a few times. CDR3 amino acids: CASSLGTRGGETQYF. CDR3 coding DNA: TGTGCCAGCAGCTTAGGGACTCGTGGTGGTGAGACCCAGTACTTC. This sequence joins TRBV5-5 and TRBJ2-5, with D tentatively TRBD2 (6 bases). The germline CDR1 and CDR2 sequences are SGHKS and YYEKEE (reference sequence). The V and J ends lost 2 bases and 5 bases respectively, with 16 bases between them. The CDR3 is 15 residues long.

CDR3 sequence (DNA): TGCAGTGCTAGAGATCAGAAGGGGAGCTACAAAAACATTCAGTACTTC. This translates into CSARDQKGSYKNIQYF. V usage is TRBV20-1 and J usage is TRBJ2-4; D tentatively reads TRBD1 or TRBD2 (5 bases each). The CDR3 is 16 amino acids. Germline CDR1 reads DFQATT; CDR2 reads SNEGSKA (reference sequence). Trimming left V 0 bases short and J 3 bases short, with 15 bases between.

This clonotype was observed a handful of times. V gene TRBV29-1 combines with J gene TRBJ2-5; either TRBD1 or TRBD2 may fit D (5 bases each). CDR3 length: 12 amino acids. Deletions cut 3 bases from V and 5 bases from J, with 10 bases between. The V gene's germline CDR1 is SQVTM and CDR2 ANQGSEA. The DNA of the CDR3 is TGCAGCGTTGATTCGGGGCTGGAGACCCAGTACTTC. Its translation: CSVDSGLETQYF.

This clonotype was counted a few times. The CDR3 region is CASSQDGGTGESLEQYF. In DNA, the CDR3 is TGCGCCAGCAGCCAAGACGGAGGGACAGGGGAGTCTTTAGAGCAGTACTTC. V and J are TRBV4-3 and TRBJ2-7, with 10 bases matching TRBD1. This CDR3 contains 17 residues. V shed 0 bases, J shed 7 bases, and the junction held 12 bases outside the gene matches. The germline V gene has CDR1 LGHNA and CDR2 YSLEER.

The J gene is TRBJ1-1, the V gene TRBV11-2; D is ambiguous. Trimming shortened V by 7 bases and J by 7 bases, and 16 bases separated the two germline ends. CDR3 size: 13 residues. Germline-derived CDR1 and CDR2 are SGHAT and FQNNGV. The CDR3 DNA is TGTGCCAGCACCTCGGACCTGAGCAGTGAAGCTTTCTTT. Its translation is CASTSDLSSEAFF. The full variable domain, its missing parts supplied by reference TRBV11-2 and TRBJ1-1, is EAGVAQSPRYKIIEKRQSVAFWCNPISGHATLYWYQQILGQGPKLLIQFQNNGVVDDSQLPKDRFSAERLKGVDSTLKIQPAKLEDSAVYLCASTSDLSSEAFFGQGTRLTVV.

The rearrangement links TRBV18 to TRBJ1-2, with 10 bases identical to TRBD1. CDR1 and CDR2 from the germline V gene are KGHSH and LQKENI. The CDR3 length is 15 residues. The J segment lost 6 bases and the V segment lost 3 bases, leaving 7 bases of the junction unmatched. The CDR3 nucleotides read TGTGCCAGCTCACCGACAGGGGGCATGTTTAATGGCTACACCTTC. Protein sequence: CASSPTGGMFNGYTF. The full variable domain, completed using reference TRBV18 and TRBJ1-2, is NAGVMQNPRHLVRRRGQEARLRCSPMKGHSHVYWYRQLPEEGLKFMVYLQKENIIDESGMPKERFSAEFPKEGPSILRIQQVVRGDSAAYFCASSPTGGMFNGYTFGSGTRLTVV.

This clonotype was counted ten times or more. V and J are TRBV7-9 and TRBJ2-2; a possible D gene is TRBD2 (5 bases). Germline V gene data show CDR1 as SEHNR and CDR2 as FQNEAQ (reference sequence). The CDR3 has 13 residues. Trimming cost V 6 bases and J 2 bases, with 7 bases left between them. CDR3 coding DNA: TGTGCCAGCAGGAGCGGCAACACCGGGGAGCTGTTTTTT. This translates into CASRSGNTGELFF.

The chain combines TRBV2 with TRBJ2-7, with 9 bases identical to TRBD2. V was clipped by 3 bases and J by 10 bases; unmatched bases: 13. This CDR3 contains 15 residues. Per the germline V gene, CDR1 is SNHLY and CDR2 is FYNNEI. In DNA form, the CDR3 reads TGTGCCAGCAGTGACGTGCCTAGCGGGGCCTCCCAACAGTACTTC. This translates into CASSDVPSGASQQYF.

This clonotype was picked up a small number of times. The chain couples TRBV12-3 or TRBV12-4 to TRBJ2-4, with D possibly TRBD1 on 6 matching bases. Trimming pared 5 bases from V and 8 bases from J, leaving 16 bases between. The CDR3 is 14 residues long. The chain's CDR3 is CASSRTVKGYIQYF. The CDR3 DNA reads as TGTGCCAGCAGTCGGACAGTAAAAGGGTACATTCAGTACTTC.

The chain is built from TRBV6-6 and TRBJ2-5; D tentatively reads TRBD1 or TRBD2 (5 bases each). This CDR3 contains 14 residues. Deletions cut 2 bases from V and 1 base from J, with 8 bases between. Germline V CDR1 and CDR2: MNHNY, SVGAGI (reference sequence). CDR3 residues: CASSYGGFQETQYF. Written as DNA, the CDR3 is TGTGCCAGCAGTTACGGGGGTTTCCAAGAGACCCAGTACTTC.